This TCR beta chain was recorded in a study of blood T cell repertoires in COVID-19. TCRdb's table, derived via immunoSEQ multiplex PCR, lists solely in-frame clones and lacks some. Counted here are roughly 350,000 clones, roughly 88% occurring once; the ten biggest clones make up approximately 4%. Trimming pared 3 bases from V and 8 bases from J, leaving 7 bases between. From germline, CDR1 is GTSNPN and CDR2 SVGIG (reference sequence). The CDR3 consists of 11 residues. The sample was peripheral blood. The receptor's source is a woman between 45 and 65 years old with active or convalescent COVID-19. The J gene is TRBJ1-4, the V gene TRBV30, with a tentative D call TRBD1 (6 bases). The CDR3 DNA reads as TGTGCCTGGAGGGGACAAGAAAAACTGTTTTTT. It codes for CAWRGQEKLFF.